The text below deals with one T cell receptor beta chain. Its antigen is as yet unknown. Measured with immunoSEQ multiplex PCR; TCRdb has only the in-frame clones, and not every one. Altogether roughly 120,000 clones are present, roughly 84% being singletons, with the ten largest covering around 6%. The data originate from a study of T cell responses to AZD1222 COVID-19 vaccine. Study results and limitations: Spike-specific TCR breadth and depth were elevated following two AZD1222 doses. Vaccine-associated CD4 TCRs ranged over spike, dominating at 160-218 and 743-854.

This CDR3 comprises 14 residues. The germline V gene encodes CDR1 SGHRS and CDR2 YFSETQ. The germline V and J ends were trimmed by 0 bases and 5 bases, with 11 bases remaining between them. This chain connects TRBV5-1 to TRBJ1-1, with D tentatively TRBD1 (5 bases). The source is an adult in good health. This specimen was peripheral blood, taken on day 0 of AZD1222 vaccination. The CDR3: CASSLDPTGTEAFF. The CDR3 nucleotides are TGCGCCAGCAGCTTGGATCCAACAGGAACTGAAGCTTTCTTT.